This entry is about one TCR beta chain. Its matching antigen is unknown. These data are taken from a study of T cell repertoires in aging, cancer and after chemotherapy. About the study: Donor ages fell into six groups from 30 or younger up to 70 or older.

Findings of the study overall: These repertoire data do not allow conclusions about immunological memory after chemotherapy.

Multiplex touch-down PCR with TRB-A/B primers amplified rearranged V-D-J TRB sequences. TCRdb re-called the multiplex PCR reads with MiXCR, one entry per CDR3 protein. The sample shows under 8,000 distinct CDR3 sequences, 53% of them seen only once. The template was genomic DNA from peripheral blood, not RNA. The CDR3 is made up of 13 amino acids. Germline CDR1 is MNHNS and CDR2 is SASEGT. Unmatched junction bases numbered 7, after V lost 8 bases and J lost 3 bases. Sequenced sample: blood. This clonotype was obtained from a human donor with a solid tumor. The chain carries TRBV6-1 and TRBJ2-7; 7 bases line up with TRBD1. This CDR3 is CASRDSRFYEQYF. CDR3 DNA sequence: TGTGCCAGCCGGGACAGCAGATTCTACGAGCAGTACTTC.